Described below is a single T cell receptor beta chain sequence and its context. The method was immunoSEQ multiplex PCR; TCRdb's version includes in-frame clones alone and lacks a portion of them. The sample consists of about 49,000 clones, 70% to 90% of them appearing once. The data are from a study of radiotherapy plus CTLA-4 blockade in lung cancer. The V gene lost 5 bases and the J gene lost 7 bases, with 11 bases spanning the gap. Germline CDR1 KGHSH, CDR2 LQKENI. CDR3 length equals 12 residues. The TCR comes from a human donor with non-small cell lung cancer whose response to radiotherapy plus ipilimumab could not be evaluated. The rearrangement joins TRBV18 to TRBJ1-1; D not resolved. The sample consisted of peripheral blood, taken from a patient treated with radiotherapy plus ipilimumab. The CDR3 protein is CASSVPGSEAFF. CDR3 nucleotides: TGTGCCAGCTCAGTTCCAGGTAGTGAAGCTTTCTTT.